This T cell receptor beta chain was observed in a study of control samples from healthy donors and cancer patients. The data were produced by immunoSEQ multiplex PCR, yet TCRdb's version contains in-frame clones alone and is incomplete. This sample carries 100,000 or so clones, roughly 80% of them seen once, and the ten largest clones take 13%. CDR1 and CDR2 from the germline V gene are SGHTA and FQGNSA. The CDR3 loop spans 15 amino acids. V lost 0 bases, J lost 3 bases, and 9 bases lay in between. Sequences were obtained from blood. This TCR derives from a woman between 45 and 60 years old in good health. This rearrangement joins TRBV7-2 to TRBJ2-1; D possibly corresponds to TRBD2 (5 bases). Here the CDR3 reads CASSLAVGSYNEQFF. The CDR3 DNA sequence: TGTGCCAGCAGCTTAGCGGTAGGGAGCTACAATGAGCAGTTCTTC.